The clone carrying this T cell receptor (beta chain) has only a few counts. The antigen is unknown. This sample was taken from a study of T cells in Graves' hyperthyroidism and ophthalmopathy. Overall study findings and caveats: Blood also showed most of the thyroid clonotypes that were expanded above 0.001.

Germline CDR1 is MDHEN and CDR2 is SYDVKM. V was clipped by 6 bases and J by 3 bases; unmatched bases: 10. CDR3 length: 16 amino acids. Amplification of TCR beta CDR3 regions was performed using RNA transcripts as template. Initially, a first-round RT-PCR of the TCR CDR3 employed the HTBI primer set. MiXCR, run by TCRdb on the multiplex PCR reads, gives a single entry per CDR3 protein. The sample contains approximately 600,000 distinct CDR3 sequences, around 15% of which appear only once. This rearrangement joins TRBV28 to TRBJ2-4; 8 bases match TRBD1. This TCR was recovered from a woman aged 25 to 39 with Graves' hyperthyroidism. Sequenced material: blood. The CDR3 is CASSPWVTGGKNIQYF. In nucleotides, the CDR3 is TGTGCCAGCAGCCCATGGGTTACAGGGGGCAAAAACATTCAGTACTTC.